This T cell receptor (beta chain) appears in the sequencing data of a study of blood T cell repertoires in COVID-19. Sequenced by immunoSEQ multiplex PCR; TCRdb stores in-frame clones only, minus some. Here the sample spans approximately 260,000 clones, roughly 87% being singletons. Trimming left V 0 bases short and J 4 bases short, with 6 bases between. This CDR3 contains 13 residues. Per the germline V gene, CDR1 is SGHTA and CDR2 is FQGNSA. The sample consisted of PBMCs or T cells enriched from blood (not recorded which). V and J are TRBV7-2 and TRBJ1-2; D is ambiguous. This TCR was recovered from a woman under 40 with acute COVID-19. In DNA, the CDR3 is TGTGCCAGCAGCTTAGCGGCAAGCTATGGCTACACCTTC. Translation gives CASSLAASYGYTF. The variable domain in full, completed from reference TRBV7-2 and TRBJ1-2, reads GAGVSQSPSNKVTEKGKDVELRCDPISGHTALYWYRQSLGQGLEFLIYFQGNSAPDKSGLPSDRFSAERTGGSVSTLTIQRTQQEDSAVYLCASSLAASYGYTFGSGTRLTVV.